The present T cell receptor (beta chain) was sequenced within a study of blood T cell repertoires in COVID-19. Study-wide context: Acute and convalescent COVID-19 specimens originated in the United States, Italy and Spain. T cells, B-cell-depleted T cells, or PBMCs provided the cDNA or gDNA that served as material.

The CDR3 consists of 15 residues. The germline gives CDR1 SGDLS, CDR2 YYNGEE. The V segment lost 3 bases and the J segment 3 bases; nucleotides outside the gene matches: 5. In the authors' workflow: Cell counts per sample came from amplifying reference gene primers. Generated by immunoSEQ multiplex PCR, the TCRdb table keeps only in-frame clones and is missing some. For V, J and clone size, that table is used; D and trimming come from the DNA. The sample has approximately 140,000 clones, approximately 90% seen once. This chain joins TRBV9 and TRBJ1-3, with TRBD1 matching over 8 bases. The receptor comes from a man aged 45-65 years with active or convalescent COVID-19. The sample taken for sequencing was peripheral blood. The CDR3 protein is CASSGDRGGGNTIYF. In nucleotides, the CDR3 is TGTGCCAGCAGCGGCGACAGGGGAGGTGGAAACACCATATATTTT.